The clone carrying this TCR beta chain has a single count. Its cognate antigen is unknown. This sample is drawn from a study of cytomegalovirus exposure and HLA in healthy donors. Whole-study findings and limits: Later analysis identified about 17,000 TCR beta sequences associated with HLA alleles, using a false discovery rate threshold of 0.05. Being productive about 87% or about 30% of the time was typical of most TCR beta V segments in an earlier analysis. Available immune exposure information was restricted to CMV serostatus only.

Primers included in the PCR were 60 Vbeta and 13 Jbeta primers. Profiled with immunoSEQ multiplex PCR; TCRdb holds only in-frame clones, not every one. The data hold over 120,000 clones, with approximately 79% observed a single time. This CDR3 region has 14 residues. Germline V gives CDR1 MNHNS, CDR2 SASEGT. The TCR sequence derives from a woman between 25 and 40 years old in good health and CMV-seronegative. Specimen: PBMCs. The rearrangement links TRBV6-1 to TRBJ2-5; TRBD2 might be the D (6 bases). The J call is doubtful: the DNA matches TRBJ2-7 better. CDR3 amino acids: CASRGGVGVDEQYF. CDR3 DNA sequence: TGTGCCAGCAGAGGCGGGGTCGGGGTCGACGAGCAGTACTTC.